These 20 T cell receptor beta chains share one sample of origin, sequenced in a study of beta chain features in type 1 diabetes. Expressed TCRB transcripts were sequenced, since all the RNA that had been isolated was reverse transcribed. Libraries were prepared by immunoSEQ multiplex PCR; TCRdb keeps only in-frame clonotypes and omits some of them. The sample has hundreds of thousands of clones, roughly 15% seen once; the top ten hold about 0.093%. Material: naive CD4+ T cells from blood. These receptors all stem from a man younger than 30 in good health.

This clone was seen a handful of times. The chain is built from TRBV28 and TRBJ2-3; D might be TRBD1 (6 bases). Germline V lookup: CDR1 MDHEN, CDR2 SYDVKM. V lost 7 bases, J lost 4 bases, and 15 bases lay in between. The CDR3 is made up of 14 amino acids. The CDR3: CASNPGDGADTQYF. DNA for the CDR3: TGTGCCAGCAACCCAGGGGACGGCGCAGATACGCAGTATTTT.

This clone was recorded a few times. The chain recombines TRBV5-6 with TRBJ2-1; maybe TRBD2 (6 bases). Trimming took off 0 bases at V and 0 bases at J, with 16 bases between the two ends. The length of the CDR3 is 18 residues. Germline-derived CDR1 and CDR2 are SGHDT and YYEEEE. The CDR3 region is CASSLARDFPSSYNEQFF. In DNA form, the CDR3 reads TGTGCCAGCAGCTTGGCTCGGGACTTCCCGAGCTCCTACAATGAGCAGTTCTTC.

CDR3 nucleotide sequence: TGTGCCTGGAGCAGTTACACCGGGGAGCTGTTTTTT. Translation gives CAWSSYTGELFF. V and J are TRBV30 and TRBJ2-2; D unclear. The germline gives CDR1 GTSNPN, CDR2 SVGIG (reference sequence). With 3 bases removed from V and 3 bases from J, the gap between germline ends came to 5 bases. CDR3 size: 12 residues.

The V gene is TRBV4-2, the J gene TRBJ2-1, with 14 bases identical to TRBD2. Germline V CDR1 and CDR2: LGHNA, YNFKEQ. The CDR3 is 14 residues long. The trim removed 4 bases at V and 8 bases at J, leaving 1 base unmatched. CDR3 protein: CASSLGLAGDEQFF. The CDR3 coding sequence is TGTGCCAGCAGCCTGGGACTAGCGGGAGATGAGCAGTTCTTC.

This clone appeared a few times. The chain uses TRBV7-3 and TRBJ2-3, with unresolved D. The CDR3 sequence is 16 residues long. The germline V gene has CDR1 SGHTA and CDR2 FQGTGA. The V end was cut by 2 bases, the J end by 0 bases, with 12 bases between. The CDR3 nucleotides are TGTGCCAGCAGCTTAGTAAGGCCAAGGAGCACAGATACGCAGTATTTT. This gives the protein CASSLVRPRSTDTQYF.

The CDR3, as DNA: TGTGCCAGCAGCAAGGACAGGGGGCGCGGAGATACGCAGTATTTT. It encodes CASSKDRGRGDTQYF. The chain is built from TRBV7-6 and TRBJ2-3; 11 bases agree with TRBD1. Trimming removed 5 bases from V and 5 bases from J; junction bases left unmatched: 6. The V gene's germline CDR1 is SGHVS and CDR2 FNYEAQ. This CDR3 has 15 amino acids.

The V and J genes are TRBV5-1 and TRBJ2-7, with 10 nucleotides matching TRBD2. CDR3 size: 14 residues. CDR1 and CDR2 from the germline V gene are SGHRS and YFSETQ. V dropped 5 bases and J dropped 4; count of bases not matched to a gene: 6. CDR3 residues: CASSSLAGNYEQYF. The CDR3 DNA is TGCGCCAGCAGTTCACTAGCGGGGAATTACGAGCAGTACTTC. The full variable domain, completed using reference TRBV5-1 and TRBJ2-7, is KAGVTQTPRYLIKTRGQQVTLSCSPISGHRSVSWYQQTPGQGLQFLFEYFSETQRNKGNFPGRFSGRQFSNSRSEMNVSTLELGDSALYLCASSSLAGNYEQYFGPGTRLTVT.

The chain employs TRBV19 and TRBJ2-5; TRBD1 might be the D (5 bases). CDR3 size: 13 residues. V dropped 3 bases and J dropped 4 bases, with 9 bases sitting between them. The germline V gene has CDR1 LNHDA and CDR2 SQIVND (reference sequence). The CDR3 loop reads CASSMSGSETQYF. The CDR3 DNA reads as TGTGCCAGTAGTATGTCAGGGTCAGAGACCCAGTACTTC.

In its sample, this clone was seen a few times. This chain joins TRBV7-2 and TRBJ1-1; TRBD1 is a possible D gene (5 bases). This CDR3 has 14 amino acids. The V end was cut by 5 bases, the J end by 1 base, with 11 bases between. Germline CDR1 is SGHTA and CDR2 is FQGNSA. In nucleotides, the CDR3 is TGTGCCAGCAGCGAGGGACGGAAGAACACTGAAGCTTTCTTT. Amino acid sequence: CASSEGRKNTEAFF.

This chain joins TRBV28 and TRBJ1-2, with D unclear. The germline CDR1 and CDR2 sequences are MDHEN and SYDVKM. V lost 4 bases to trimming and J lost 8 bases, with 11 bases between them. The CDR3 spans 12 residues. CDR3 region: CASSSSLGGYTF. For the CDR3, the DNA is TGTGCCAGCAGTTCCAGTCTCGGGGGCTACACCTTC.

There are a few counts of this clone. Other DNA sequences in the same sample also yield this CDR3. The chain uses TRBV7-9 and TRBJ2-3; D is perhaps TRBD2 (5 bases). CDR1 and CDR2 from the germline V gene are SEHNR and FQNEAQ (reference sequence). Between the trimmed V and J ends, which lost 5 bases and 0 bases, there was a span of 9 bases. This CDR3 has 14 amino acids. The CDR3: CASSPGESTDTQYF. The CDR3 nucleotides read TGTGCCAGCAGCCCCGGGGAAAGCACAGATACGCAGTATTTT.

V gene TRBV7-7 combines with J gene TRBJ2-1; no reliable D call. Germline CDR1 and CDR2: SSHAT and FNYEAQ (reference sequence). CDR3 size: 17 residues. V lost 4 bases and J lost 0, with 16 bases in between. The CDR3 coding sequence is TGTGCCAGCAGCTCCGGACCGGGTAGAAGCTCCTACAATGAGCAGTTCTTC. Its protein product is CASSSGPGRSSYNEQFF.

This clone appeared a few times. J is TRBJ2-1 and V is TRBV13; D is unresolved. V was cut by 3 bases and J by 10 bases, with 13 bases left in between. Germline CDR1 and CDR2: PRHDT and FYEKMQ (reference sequence). The CDR3 has 13 amino acids. CDR3 coding DNA: TGTGCCAGCAGCTTGCTAGTCGGAACCGAGCAGTTCTTC. It is translated as CASSLLVGTEQFF. Looking up the rest from reference TRBV13 and TRBJ2-1 gives the full variable domain: AAGVIQSPRHLIKEKRETATLKCYPIPRHDTVYWYQQGPGQDPQFLISFYEKMQSDKGSIPDRFSAQQFSDYHSELNMSSLELGDSALYFCASSLLVGTEQFFGPGTRLTVL.

V is TRBV11-3 and J is TRBJ2-1; a weak D match, TRBD2 (5 bases). This CDR3 is built from 11 residues. Germline V gives CDR1 SGHNT, CDR2 YENEEA. V was shortened by 5 bases and J by 10 bases, with 9 bases between the two germline ends. The CDR3 sequence: CASSNREEQFF. The CDR3 region has the DNA TGTGCCAGCAGCAATAGGGAGGAGCAGTTCTTC.

This clone appeared a few times. The chain couples TRBV7-9 to TRBJ2-5; D perhaps matches TRBD2 (6 bases). The length of the CDR3 is 16 residues. Trimming shortened V by 4 bases and J by 5 bases, and 20 bases separated the two germline ends. Per the germline V gene, CDR1 is SEHNR and CDR2 is FQNEAQ (reference sequence). The CDR3 region has the DNA TGTGCCAGCAGCTCTTTTGAATGGGAGGCGACGGAGACCCAGTACTTC. Translated: CASSSFEWEATETQYF.

This clone appeared a few times. The identical CDR3 is also encoded by other nucleotide sequences in the sample. The V gene is TRBV10-3, the J gene TRBJ2-6; D may be TRBD1 (6 bases). Germline CDR1 and CDR2: ENHRY and SYGVKD. V was cut by 6 bases and J by 1 base, with 7 bases left in between. The CDR3 length is 14 residues. CDR3 protein: CAIRRGSGANVLTF. The CDR3 nucleotides read TGTGCCATCAGGAGGGGGTCTGGGGCCAACGTCCTGACTTTC.

This clone has only one observation. V and J are TRBV9 and TRBJ2-2, with 13 bases fitting TRBD2. Germline values: CDR1 SGDLS, CDR2 YYNGEE. CDR3 size: 15 residues. Trimming removed 1 base from V and 9 bases from J; junction bases left unmatched: 3. The CDR3: CASSVRTSGSRELFF. CDR3 DNA sequence: TGTGCCAGCAGCGTAAGGACTAGCGGGAGCCGGGAGCTGTTTTTT.

There are a few counts of this clone. The V and J genes are TRBV4-3 and TRBJ2-1, with no clear D. The CDR3 loop spans 15 amino acids. V shed 1 base and J shed 6 bases, with 13 bases lying between them. The germline CDR1 and CDR2 sequences are LGHNA and YSLEER. CDR3: CASSQVRVLGNEQFF. The CDR3 coding sequence is TGCGCCAGCAGCCAAGTTAGGGTCCTCGGCAATGAGCAGTTCTTC.

V and J are TRBV4-2 and TRBJ2-5, with a weak D call TRBD2 (5 bases). Germline V gene lookup returns CDR1 LGHNA and CDR2 YNFKEQ. V lost 1 base and J lost 5, with 11 bases in between. The CDR3 covers 14 residues. DNA of the CDR3: TGTGCCAGCAGCCAAGGAAACGGGGATGAGACCCAGTACTTC. Amino acids: CASSQGNGDETQYF.

This rearrangement joins TRBV29-1 to TRBJ2-3; D not resolved. CDR3 length: 13 amino acids. Germline CDR1 SQVTM, CDR2 ANQGSEA. The V end was cut by 6 bases, the J end by 2 bases, with 12 bases between. The CDR3 loop reads CSVSTRITDTQYF. The CDR3 DNA follows: TGCAGCGTAAGTACGCGAATCACAGATACGCAGTATTTT.